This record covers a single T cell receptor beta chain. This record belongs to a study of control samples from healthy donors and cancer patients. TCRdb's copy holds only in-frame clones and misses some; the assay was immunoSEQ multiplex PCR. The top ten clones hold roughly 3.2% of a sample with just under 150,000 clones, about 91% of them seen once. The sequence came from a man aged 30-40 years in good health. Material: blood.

This CDR3 is CASSSDMANYGYTF. The CDR3 nucleotides read TGTGCCAGCAGCTCAGACATGGCTAACTATGGCTACACCTTC. The genes are TRBV5-4 and TRBJ1-2; D ambiguous. CDR1 SGHNT and CDR2 YYREEE come from the germline V gene (reference sequence). The V gene lost 3 bases and the J gene lost 0 bases, with 9 bases spanning the gap. The CDR3 extends over 14 amino acids.